The present T cell receptor (beta chain) was sequenced within a study of identifying expanded T cells in peripheral blood. Germline-derived CDR1 and CDR2 are MNHNS and SASEGT. V was pared by 6 bases and J by 6 bases, with 5 bases between. The CDR3 is 10 residues long. Here immunoSEQ multiplex PCR was the method, and the copy in TCRdb shows in-frame clones only, minus some. The profile covers approximately 140,000 clones, with less than 90% appearing a single time and approximately 8% taken by the ten largest. The TCR comes from a person between 18 and 69 years old in good health. The rearrangement links TRBV6-1 to TRBJ1-2; D ambiguous. Sample: blood. DNA of the CDR3: TGTGCCAGCAGGGGAGATGGCTACACCTTC. Protein: CASRGDGYTF.